This T cell receptor beta chain derives from a study of T-cell memory formation after mild COVID-19. Study-level information: The two donors had largely donor-specific TCR clusters.

TCRdb reprocessed the 5' RACE reads with MiXCR, giving one entry per CDR3 protein. The table includes 2,000 to 2,500 distinct CDR3 sequences, less than 75% detected once. This sequence was found in an adult who had mild COVID-19 (a few samples of this study predate the infection). Cell type and time point are not known. Source material: PBMCs or a T cell subset sorted from them (not recorded which).

The CDR3 sequence: CASSPGGLETQYF. CDR3 sequence (DNA): TGTGCCAGCAGCCCAGGGGGATTGGAGACCCAGTACTTC. This rearrangement joins TRBV7-2 to TRBJ2-5, with 7 bases lining up with TRBD1. Germline loops: CDR1 SGHTA, CDR2 FQGNSA. The J segment lost 5 bases and the V segment lost 5 bases, leaving 5 bases of the junction unmatched. The CDR3 contains 13 residues.